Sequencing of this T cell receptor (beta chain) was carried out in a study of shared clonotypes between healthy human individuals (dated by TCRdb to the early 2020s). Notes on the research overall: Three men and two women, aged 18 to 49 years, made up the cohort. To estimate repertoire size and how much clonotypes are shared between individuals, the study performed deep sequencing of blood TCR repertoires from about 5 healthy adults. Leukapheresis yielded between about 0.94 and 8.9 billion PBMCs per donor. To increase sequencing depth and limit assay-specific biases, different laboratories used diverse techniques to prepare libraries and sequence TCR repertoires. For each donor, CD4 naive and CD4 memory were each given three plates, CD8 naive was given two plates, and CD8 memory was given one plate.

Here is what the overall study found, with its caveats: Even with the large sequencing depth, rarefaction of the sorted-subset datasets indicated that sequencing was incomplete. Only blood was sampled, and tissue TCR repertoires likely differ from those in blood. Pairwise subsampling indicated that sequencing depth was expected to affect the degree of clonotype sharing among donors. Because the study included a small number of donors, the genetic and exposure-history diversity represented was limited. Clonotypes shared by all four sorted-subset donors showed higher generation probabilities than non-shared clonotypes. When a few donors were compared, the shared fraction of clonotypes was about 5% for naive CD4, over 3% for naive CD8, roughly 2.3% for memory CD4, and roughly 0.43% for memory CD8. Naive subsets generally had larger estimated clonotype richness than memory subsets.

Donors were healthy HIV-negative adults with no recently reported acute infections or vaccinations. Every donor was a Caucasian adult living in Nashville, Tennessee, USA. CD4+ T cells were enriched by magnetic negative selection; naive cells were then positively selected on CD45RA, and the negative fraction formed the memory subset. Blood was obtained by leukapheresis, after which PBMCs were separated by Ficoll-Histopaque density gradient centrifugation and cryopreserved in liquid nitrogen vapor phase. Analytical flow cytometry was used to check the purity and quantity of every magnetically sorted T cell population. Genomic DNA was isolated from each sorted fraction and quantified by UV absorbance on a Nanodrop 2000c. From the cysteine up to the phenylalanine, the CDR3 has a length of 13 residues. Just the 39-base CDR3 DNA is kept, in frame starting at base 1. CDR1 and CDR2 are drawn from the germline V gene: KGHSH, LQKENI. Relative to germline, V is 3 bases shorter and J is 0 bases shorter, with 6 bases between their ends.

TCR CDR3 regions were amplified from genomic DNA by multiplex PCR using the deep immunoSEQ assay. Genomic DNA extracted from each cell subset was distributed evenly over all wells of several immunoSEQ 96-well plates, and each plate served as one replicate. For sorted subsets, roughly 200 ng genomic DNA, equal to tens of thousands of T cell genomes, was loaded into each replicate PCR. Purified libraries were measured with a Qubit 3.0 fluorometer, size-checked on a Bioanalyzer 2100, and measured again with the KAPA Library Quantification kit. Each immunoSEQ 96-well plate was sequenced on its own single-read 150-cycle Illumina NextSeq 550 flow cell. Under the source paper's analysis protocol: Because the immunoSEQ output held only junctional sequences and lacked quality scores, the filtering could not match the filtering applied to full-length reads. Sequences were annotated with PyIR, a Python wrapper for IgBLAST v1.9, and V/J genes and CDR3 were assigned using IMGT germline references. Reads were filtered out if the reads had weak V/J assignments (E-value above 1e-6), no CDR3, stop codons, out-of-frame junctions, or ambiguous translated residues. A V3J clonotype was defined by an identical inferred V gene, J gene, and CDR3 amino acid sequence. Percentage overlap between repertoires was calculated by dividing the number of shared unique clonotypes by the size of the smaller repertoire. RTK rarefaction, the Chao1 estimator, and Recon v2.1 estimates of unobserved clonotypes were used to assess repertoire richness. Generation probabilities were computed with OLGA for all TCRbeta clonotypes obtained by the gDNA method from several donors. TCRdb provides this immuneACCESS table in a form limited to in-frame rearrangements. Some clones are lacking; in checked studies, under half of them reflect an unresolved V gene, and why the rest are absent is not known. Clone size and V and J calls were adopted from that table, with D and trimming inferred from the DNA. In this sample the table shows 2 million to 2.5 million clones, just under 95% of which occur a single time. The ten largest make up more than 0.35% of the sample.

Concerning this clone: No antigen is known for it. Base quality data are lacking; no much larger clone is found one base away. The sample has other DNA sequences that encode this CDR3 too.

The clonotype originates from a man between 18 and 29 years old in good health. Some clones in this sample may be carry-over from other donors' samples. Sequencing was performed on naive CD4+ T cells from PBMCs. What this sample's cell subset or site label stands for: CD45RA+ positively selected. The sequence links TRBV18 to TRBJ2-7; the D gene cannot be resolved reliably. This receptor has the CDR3 CASSPPSSYEQYF. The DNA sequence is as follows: TGTGCCAGCTCACCGCCTTCCTCCTACGAGCAGTACTTC.